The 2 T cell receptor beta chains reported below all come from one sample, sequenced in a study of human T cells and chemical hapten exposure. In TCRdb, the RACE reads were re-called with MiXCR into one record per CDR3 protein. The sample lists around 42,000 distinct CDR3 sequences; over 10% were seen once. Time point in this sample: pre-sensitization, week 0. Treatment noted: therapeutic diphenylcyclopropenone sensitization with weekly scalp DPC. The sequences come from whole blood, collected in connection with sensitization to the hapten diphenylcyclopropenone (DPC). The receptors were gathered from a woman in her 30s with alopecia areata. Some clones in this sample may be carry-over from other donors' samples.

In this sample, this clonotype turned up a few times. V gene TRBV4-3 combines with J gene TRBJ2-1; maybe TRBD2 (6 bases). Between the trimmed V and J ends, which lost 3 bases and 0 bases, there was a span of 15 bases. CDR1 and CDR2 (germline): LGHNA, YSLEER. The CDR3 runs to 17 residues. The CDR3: CASSQTGTSSSYNEQFF. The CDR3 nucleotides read TGCGCCAGCAGCCAGACCGGGACTTCCAGCTCCTACAATGAGCAGTTCTTC.

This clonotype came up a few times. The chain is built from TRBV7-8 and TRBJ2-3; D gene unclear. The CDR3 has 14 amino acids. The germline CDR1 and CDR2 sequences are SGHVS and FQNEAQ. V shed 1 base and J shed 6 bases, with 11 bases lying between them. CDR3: CASSLVGSGDTQYF. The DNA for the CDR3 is TGTGCCAGCAGCTTAGTGGGTAGTGGCGATACGCAGTATTTT.